This TCR beta chain came from a study of vaccination effects on CD4 cells after COVID-19. Scientists isolated CD4+ T cells after a roughly nine-day culture period ended. On days 3 and 7, fresh IL-2 medium replaced half the medium. Concerning this clone itself: The antigen remains undetermined.

Sequencing used immunoSEQ multiplex PCR; TCRdb keeps in-frame clones, though not all of them. Here the sample spans about 37,000 clones, roughly 79% being singletons. The sample here was CD4+ T cells from PBMCs cultured without peptide, taken before COVID-19 vaccination. The TCR sequence derives from a human donor who received a COVID-19 vaccine.

CDR3 loop: CASSQQGVDNSPLHF. The CDR3 nucleotides read TGTGCCAGCAGCCAGCAGGGTGTTGATAATTCACCCCTCCACTTT. The chain recombines TRBV3-1 (or the pseudogene TRBV3-2) with TRBJ1-6, with D perhaps TRBD1 (5 bases). The germline V gene has CDR1 LGHDT and CDR2 YNNKEL (reference sequence). The V end lost 3 bases, the J end lost 5 bases, and 11 bases lay between the germline ends. This CDR3 is built from 15 residues.